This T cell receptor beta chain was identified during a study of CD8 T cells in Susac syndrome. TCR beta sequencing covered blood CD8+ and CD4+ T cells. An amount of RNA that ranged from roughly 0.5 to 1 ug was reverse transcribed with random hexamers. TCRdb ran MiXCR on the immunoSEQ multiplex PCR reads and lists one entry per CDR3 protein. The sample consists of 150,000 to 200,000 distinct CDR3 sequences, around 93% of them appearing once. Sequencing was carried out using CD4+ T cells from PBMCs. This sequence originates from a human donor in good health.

The CDR3 sequence is CASSLVGGGTDTQYF. CDR3 sequence (DNA): TGTGCCAGCAGCTTAGTGGGCGGGGGCACAGATACGCAGTATTTT. The chain has TRBV6-5 and TRBJ2-3; a weak D match, TRBD2 (6 bases). The CDR3 is 15 residues long. Germline CDR1 MNHEY, CDR2 SVGAGI. Trimming took 6 bases from V and 1 from J, leaving 14 bases between them.